Presented here are 7 T cell receptor beta chains from one specimen sequenced in a study of OX40 agonist ivuxolimab in advanced cancers. Generated by immunoSEQ multiplex PCR, the TCRdb table keeps only in-frame clones and is missing some. The sample consists of about 100,000 clones, 70% to 90% of them appearing once. Here the sequenced sample was CD4+ or CD8+ T cells sorted from blood, taken in a trial of the OX40 agonist ivuxolimab. The receptors stem from an adult with an advanced solid tumor such as melanoma, head and neck, liver or kidney cancer.

The rearrangement uses TRBV5-6 and TRBJ2-2, with 7 bases that match TRBD1. The CDR3 loop spans 15 amino acids. The junction had 6 bases not matched to a gene; V was cut back by 4 bases and J by 3 bases. Per germline, CDR1 SGHDT and CDR2 YYEEEE. The CDR3 protein is CASSRQGRDTGELFF. The CDR3 DNA follows: TGTGCCAGCAGCCGACAGGGCCGAGACACCGGGGAGCTGTTTTTT.

In regard to this clone: One junction end disagrees with the germline gene, perhaps due to a read error. The chain employs TRBV5-8 and TRBJ1-2; D is uncertain. Germline loops: CDR1 SGHTS, CDR2 YDEGEE. The CDR3 is 12 residues long. CDR3 bases: TGTGCCAGCAGCTTGGCCGGCTCCAGTAGGGCCTTC. This sequence encodes CASSLAGSSRAF. The complete variable domain, with remaining parts taken from reference TRBV5-8 and TRBJ1-2, reads EAGVTQSPTHLIKTRGQQATLRCSPISGHTSVYWYQQALGLGLQFLLWYDEGEERNRGNFPPRFSGRQFPNYSSELNVNALELEDSALYLCASSLAGSSRAFGSGTRLTVV.

The DNA of the CDR3 is TGTGCCAGCAGCTTGTTGGGGTCTAGCGGTACAGATACGCAGTATTTT. It specifies CASSLLGSSGTDTQYF. This chain joins TRBV5-5 and TRBJ2-3; TRBD2 aligns across 7 bases. Per germline, CDR1 SGHKS and CDR2 YYEKEE (reference sequence). The CDR3 has 16 residues. J lost 3 bases, V lost 1 base, and 8 bases had no gene match.

The J gene is TRBJ2-1, the V gene TRBV9, with 7 bases fitting TRBD2. The trim removed 3 bases at V and 3 bases at J, leaving 12 bases unmatched. This CDR3 is 17 amino acids long. Germline V gene data show CDR1 as SGDLS and CDR2 as YYNGEE. The DNA for the CDR3 is TGTGCCAGCAGCGCCGGTAGCGGGTCGGCATACTACAATGAGCAGTTCTTC. It translates to CASSAGSGSAYYNEQFF.

The chain carries TRBV7-9 and TRBJ2-1, with TRBD2 identical over 11 bases. Per the germline V gene, CDR1 is SEHNR and CDR2 is FQNEAQ (reference sequence). The V segment lost 5 bases and the J segment 7 bases; nucleotides outside the gene matches: 4. The CDR3 length is 14 residues. In nucleotides, the CDR3 is TGTGCCAGCAGCGCCCGGACTAGCGGGAATGAGCAGTTCTTC. Amino acids: CASSARTSGNEQFF.

The sample holds a few counts of this clone. The chain uses TRBV11-2 and TRBJ1-1; no clear D gene. Germline V gene sequence: CDR1 SGHAT, CDR2 FQNNGV. The CDR3 has 11 amino acids. V gave up 3 bases and J gave up 5 bases, with 4 bases separating them. CDR3 DNA sequence: TGTGCCAGCAGCTTTAGGACTGAAGCTTTCTTT. It codes for CASSFRTEAFF. The entire variable domain, with the rest obtained from reference TRBV11-2 and TRBJ1-1, is as follows: EAGVAQSPRYKIIEKRQSVAFWCNPISGHATLYWYQQILGQGPKLLIQFQNNGVVDDSQLPKDRFSAERLKGVDSTLKIQPAKLEDSAVYLCASSFRTEAFFGQGTRLTVV.

The V gene is TRBV28, the J gene TRBJ1-5, with D hard to call. CDR3 size: 12 residues. Germline CDR1 and CDR2: MDHEN and SYDVKM. Trimming shortened V by 3 bases and J by 9 bases, and 9 bases separated the two germline ends. DNA for the CDR3: TGTGCCAGCAGTTTTGGCTTTTCGCCCCAGCATTTT. It is translated as CASSFGFSPQHF.